These T cell receptor beta chains were read from a single sample in a study of blood T cells in healthy people across ages. Via MiXCR, TCRdb re-called the 5' RACE reads, giving one row per CDR3 protein. The sample lists around 990,000 distinct CDR3 sequences, 20% to 25% seen once, with around 0.75% in the top ten. The data also belong to a second study, concerning T cells of mothers and their children.

Sequencing was done on a sample of blood. These receptors originate from a girl between 2 and 10 years old in good health. The CDR3 runs from the conserved cysteine through the conserved F or W. Each record gives: D gene, V gene, clone size, J gene, CDR3 protein, CDR3 DNA. D genes are given only for firm matches. Some rows mark clone size as missing; the rest say once, few, many or name a class of expanded clone.

D: -
V: TRBV7-9
size: -
J: TRBJ2-5
CDR3: CASRSIGGQTGQETQYF
DNA: TGTGCCAGCAGGTCAATCGGAGGGCAGACGGGACAAGAGACCCAGTACTTC

D: -
V: TRBV20-1
size: -
J: TRBJ2-1
CDR3: CSARGGQPPYNEQFF
DNA: TGCAGTGCTAGAGGCGGCCAACCTCCCTACAATGAGCAGTTCTTC

D: TRBD1
V: TRBV11-1
size: few
J: TRBJ1-1
CDR3: CASRGNRGRTEAFF
DNA: TGTGCCAGCAGAGGGAACAGGGGACGTACTGAAGCTTTCTTT

D: -
V: TRBV7-2
size: few
J: TRBJ2-5
CDR3: CASSLIAGQETQYF
DNA: TGTGCCAGCAGCTTAATTGCGGGGCAAGAGACCCAGTACTTC

D: TRBD1
V: TRBV5-1
size: few
J: TRBJ2-5
CDR3: CASSIKKPGQGLETQYF
DNA: TGCGCCAGCAGCATCAAGAAACCGGGACAGGGTTTAGAGACCCAGTACTTC

D: -
V: TRBV11-2
size: -
J: TRBJ2-5
CDR3: CASSSRMETQYF
DNA: TGTGCCAGCAGCTCCCGCATGGAGACCCAGTACTTC

D: TRBD1
V: TRBV12-3/TRBV12-4
size: -
J: TRBJ1-1
CDR3: CASSPRTGANTEAFF
DNA: TGTGCCAGCAGTCCAAGGACAGGGGCGAACACTGAAGCTTTCTTT

D: -
V: TRBV7-9
size: -
J: TRBJ1-5
CDR3: CASSLVDSNQPQHF
DNA: TGTGCCAGCAGCTTAGTGGATAGCAATCAGCCCCAGCATTTT

D: -
V: TRBV12-3/TRBV12-4
size: few
J: TRBJ2-3
CDR3: CASSTGGPGTDTQYF
DNA: TGTGCCAGCAGTACCGGGGGGCCCGGCACAGATACGCAGTATTTT

D: TRBD1
V: TRBV5-6
size: once
J: TRBJ2-4
CDR3: CASSTGQGGDIQYF
DNA: TGTGCCAGCAGCACCGGACAGGGAGGAGACATTCAGTACTTC

D: TRBD2
V: TRBV4-1
size: few
J: TRBJ2-1
CDR3: CASSQDGTSGRWNEQFF
DNA: TGCGCCAGCAGCCAAGATGGAACTAGCGGGAGGTGGAATGAGCAGTTCTTC

D: TRBD2
V: TRBV5-1
size: -
J: TRBJ2-7
CDR3: CASSPQSGTSNEQYF
DNA: TGCGCCAGCAGCCCGCAAAGCGGGACTTCCAACGAGCAGTACTTC

D: TRBD1
V: TRBV5-8
size: -
J: TRBJ1-1
CDR3: CASSFGQGNFNTEAFF
DNA: TGTGCCAGCAGCTTCGGACAGGGCAACTTTAACACTGAAGCTTTCTTT

D: -
V: TRBV5-1
size: few
J: TRBJ1-4
CDR3: CASSLVQGAATNEKLFF
DNA: TGCGCCAGCAGCTTGGTGCAGGGCGCGGCAACTAATGAAAAACTGTTTTTT

D: -
V: TRBV7-3
size: -
J: TRBJ1-4
CDR3: CASSLTQFNEKLFF
DNA: TGTGCCAGCAGCTTAACGCAGTTTAATGAAAAACTGTTTTTT

D: -
V: TRBV29-1
size: many
J: TRBJ2-5
CDR3: CSVTPQGVKTQYF
DNA: TGCAGCGTCACCCCACAGGGCGTAAAGACCCAGTACTTC

D: -
V: TRBV19
size: -
J: TRBJ2-5
CDR3: CASSIRGREETQYF
DNA: TGTGCCAGTAGTATCCGGGGCAGGGAGGAGACCCAGTACTTC

D: -
V: TRBV4-3
size: few
J: TRBJ2-2
CDR3: CASSQRDTYTNTGELVF
DNA: TGCGCCAGCAGCCAAAGAGACACCTATACCAACACCGGGGAGCTGGTTTTT

D: -
V: TRBV13
size: few
J: TRBJ2-3
CDR3: CASSLGGTGSIRDTQYF
DNA: TGTGCTAGCAGCTTAGGCGGTACGGGCTCCATCCGCGATACGCAGTATTTT

D: TRBD1
V: TRBV20-1
size: once
J: TRBJ1-6
CDR3: CSARDWGGQNSPLHF
DNA: TGCAGTGCTAGAGATTGGGGGGGACAGAATTCACCCCTCCACTTT

D: TRBD2
V: TRBV7-2
size: -
J: TRBJ2-7
CDR3: CASSLRSGRDLYEQYF
DNA: TGTGCCAGCAGCTTAAGGTCGGGGAGGGACCTCTACGAGCAGTACTTC

D: -
V: TRBV29-1
size: -
J: TRBJ2-3
CDR3: CSVEMQGVNTDTQYF
DNA: TGCAGCGTTGAAATGCAAGGGGTAAACACAGATACGCAGTATTTT

D: -
V: TRBV7-2
size: few
J: TRBJ1-1
CDR3: CASSLVGGSSNTEAFF
DNA: TGTGCCAGCAGCCTCGTGGGGGGGTCCTCGAACACTGAAGCTTTCTTT

D: TRBD1
V: TRBV29-1
size: -
J: TRBJ2-5
CDR3: CSVEERGRGLETQYF
DNA: TGCAGCGTTGAAGAGAGGGGGCGAGGTCTAGAGACCCAGTACTTC

D: -
V: TRBV7-6
size: few
J: TRBJ2-2
CDR3: CASSLAVGKNTGELFF
DNA: TGTGCCAGCAGCTTAGCTGTGGGAAAGAACACCGGGGAGCTGTTTTTT

D: -
V: TRBV6-5
size: few
J: TRBJ1-5
CDR3: CASSSGAPQPQHF
DNA: TGTGCCAGCAGTTCTGGGGCCCCTCAGCCCCAGCATTTT

D: -
V: TRBV4-2
size: few
J: TRBJ2-5
CDR3: CASSQEEARETQYF
DNA: TGTGCCAGCAGCCAAGAAGAGGCCAGAGAGACCCAGTACTTC

D: -
V: TRBV4-2
size: -
J: TRBJ2-1
CDR3: CASSQDGDNEQFF
DNA: TGTGCCAGCAGCCAAGATGGAGACAATGAGCAGTTCTTC

D: -
V: TRBV27
size: -
J: TRBJ1-6
CDR3: CASSFVRVGTLSPLHF
DNA: TGTGCCAGCAGTTTTGTGAGGGTAGGGACACTTTCACCCCTCCACTTT

D: -
V: TRBV6-2/TRBV6-3
size: -
J: TRBJ1-5
CDR3: CASRRTFAGQPQHF
DNA: TGTGCCAGCAGACGGACTTTTGCTGGTCAGCCCCAGCATTTT

D: -
V: TRBV12-3/TRBV12-4
size: few
J: TRBJ2-2
CDR3: CASSFQGGGTDGELFF
DNA: TGTGCCAGCAGTTTTCAGGGGGGGGGTACAGACGGGGAGCTGTTTTTT

D: -
V: TRBV9
size: many
J: TRBJ2-7
CDR3: CASSVEAATSYEQYF
DNA: TGTGCCAGCAGCGTAGAGGCAGCCACATCCTACGAGCAGTACTTC

D: TRBD2
V: TRBV10-3
size: -
J: TRBJ2-5
CDR3: CAISTTSGEQYF
DNA: TGTGCCATCAGCACGACTAGCGGGGAGCAGTACTTC

D: -
V: TRBV13
size: -
J: TRBJ1-2
CDR3: CASWNGQANYGYTF
DNA: TGTGCCAGCTGGAACGGGCAGGCTAACTATGGCTACACCTTC

D: -
V: TRBV29-1
size: -
J: TRBJ1-2
CDR3: CSVEEASDYGYTF
DNA: TGCAGCGTTGAGGAGGCCTCGGACTATGGCTACACCTTC

D: TRBD2
V: TRBV7-9
size: -
J: TRBJ2-1
CDR3: CASSSRLAGDRSYNEQFF
DNA: TGTGCCAGCAGTTCGAGACTAGCGGGAGATCGGTCCTACAATGAGCAGTTCTTC